The 15 T cell receptor beta chains given below trace back to one sample, sequenced in a study of technical replicates of blood from four donors (dated by TCRdb to about 2017). The method was the immunoSEQ multiplex PCR assay. Sourced from immuneACCESS, this table was stored by TCRdb with only in-frame sequences that have V and J called. A share of the clones is absent; for the studies checked, an unresolved V gene accounts for under half, and the remainder has no known explanation. The sample table records under 90,000 clones; 95% to 98% of these occur just once. More than 0.12% of the sample belongs to the ten largest clones. The source material was T cells isolated from PBMCs. The receptor set was obtained from a human donor in good health.

The rearrangement links TRBV11-2 to TRBJ2-7; no firm D call. There are 13 residues in the CDR3. Trimming cost V 8 bases and J 0 bases, with 11 bases left between them. Germline assignment: CDR1 SGHAT and CDR2 FQNNGV. CDR3 sequence (DNA): TGTGCCAGCTCCCAGGTCTTCTCCTACGAGCAGTACTTC. Amino acids: CASSQVFSYEQYF.

This chain joins TRBV4-1 and TRBJ1-5, with a possible D match to TRBD1 (5 bases). Deletions cut 0 bases from V and 1 base from J, with 13 bases between. The V gene's germline CDR1 is MGHRA and CDR2 YSYEKL. The CDR3 is 17 residues long. CDR3 sequence: CASSQEFQGASNQPQHF. In nucleotides, the CDR3 is TGCGCCAGCAGCCAAGAGTTCCAGGGTGCGAGCAATCAGCCCCAGCATTTT.

The V and J genes are TRBV6-5 and TRBJ1-6; no clear D gene. The germline CDR1 and CDR2 sequences are MNHEY and SVGAGI. With 7 bases removed from V and 0 bases from J, the gap between germline ends came to 10 bases. CDR3 length equals 15 residues. CDR3 residues: CASTPQRSYNSPLHF. The CDR3 bases are TGTGCCAGCACCCCCCAGCGCTCCTATAATTCACCCCTCCACTTT.

The rearrangement joins TRBV5-1 to TRBJ2-1; D is ambiguous. The CDR3 loop spans 14 amino acids. V lost 2 bases and J 3 bases, leaving 9 bases between the germline ends. CDR1 and CDR2 from the germline V gene are SGHRS and YFSETQ. CDR3 DNA: TGCGCCAGCAGCTTTAGACTTCGCTACAATGAGCAGTTCTTC. Translated: CASSFRLRYNEQFF. Together with reference TRBV5-1 and TRBJ2-1, the CDR3 gives the full variable domain: KAGVTQTPRYLIKTRGQQVTLSCSPISGHRSVSWYQQTPGQGLQFLFEYFSETQRNKGNFPGRFSGRQFSNSRSEMNVSTLELGDSALYLCASSFRLRYNEQFFGPGTRLTVL.

The V and J genes are TRBV29-1 and TRBJ2-5, with D perhaps TRBD1 (5 bases). The germline V gene encodes CDR1 SQVTM and CDR2 ANQGSEA. The CDR3 length is 13 residues. Trimming removed 7 bases at V and 1 base at J, with 13 bases between. Written as DNA, the CDR3 is TGCAGCGCCGTAGGGGCTTTCCAAGAGACCCAGTACTTC. It codes for CSAVGAFQETQYF. The variable domain in full, with the rest retrieved from reference TRBV29-1 and TRBJ2-5, is SAVISQKPSRDICQRGTSLTIQCQVDSQVTMMFWYRQQPGQSLTLIATANQGSEATYESGFVIDKFPISRPNLTFSTLTVSNMSPEDSSIYLCSAVGAFQETQYFGPGTRLLVL.

The gene calls are TRBV7-6 and TRBJ2-1, with D possibly TRBD2 on 6 matching bases. V was clipped by 0 bases and J by 9 bases, with 24 bases between them. This CDR3 is built from 18 residues. Germline values: CDR1 SGHVS, CDR2 FNYEAQ. The DNA for the CDR3 is TGTGCCAGCAGCTTAGCCAATCCCGTCGGGGGAGCGAGGAGTGAGCAGTTCTTC. Translating it yields CASSLANPVGGARSEQFF.

The rearrangement joins TRBV28 to TRBJ2-3; TRBD2 is a possible D gene (6 bases). Germline loops: CDR1 MDHEN, CDR2 SYDVKM. The CDR3 has 16 amino acids. Trimming cost V 5 bases and J 3 bases, with 18 bases left between them. CDR3 sequence (DNA): TGTGCCAGCAGTCCATCCGGGGGATTAGGGACAGATACGCAGTATTTT. Amino acids: CASSPSGGLGTDTQYF. The whole variable domain, filled in from reference TRBV28 and TRBJ2-3, reads DVKVTQSSRYLVKRTGEKVFLECVQDMDHENMFWYRQDPGLGLRLIYFSYDVKMKEKGDIPEGYSVSREKKERFSLILESASTNQTSMYLCASSPSGGLGTDTQYFGPGTRLTVL.

The genes are TRBV15 and TRBJ1-2; 9 bases match TRBD1. The germline V gene has CDR1 LNHNV and CDR2 YYDKDF (reference sequence). J gave up 8 bases and V 4 bases, and 11 bases lay outside the gene matches. This CDR3 has 15 amino acids. The CDR3 region has the DNA TGTGCCACCAGCATGCCGGGGACAGGGCTGTGGGGCTACACCTTC. Its translation is CATSMPGTGLWGYTF. Filled out from reference TRBV15 and TRBJ1-2, the complete variable domain reads DAMVIQNPRYQVTQFGKPVTLSCSQTLNHNVMYWYQQKSSQAPKLLFHYYDKDFNNEADTPDNFQSRRPNTSFCFLDIRSPGLGDTAMYLCATSMPGTGLWGYTFGSGTRLTVV.

The chain has TRBV19 and TRBJ1-6; TRBD1 agrees at 7 bases. The trim removed 0 bases at V and 6 bases at J, leaving 5 bases unmatched. This CDR3 contains 16 residues. Germline values: CDR1 LNHDA, CDR2 SQIVND (reference sequence). The CDR3 DNA is TGTGCCAGTAGTATAGACGAGGGGGCGCGTAATTCACCCCTCCACTTT. Its protein product is CASSIDEGARNSPLHF.

The CDR3 coding sequence is TGTGCCAGCAAGCGGGGGCAGGGAGCCTACGAGCAGTACTTC. As protein: CASKRGQGAYEQYF. The genes are TRBV28 and TRBJ2-7; 8 bases map to TRBD2. V trimming: 7 bases; J trimming: 2 bases; junction bases outside the gene matches: 7. CDR1 is MDHEN and CDR2 is SYDVKM in the germline V gene. The CDR3 length is 14 residues.

The V and J genes are TRBV9 and TRBJ2-1; 7 bases agree with TRBD2. This CDR3 has 17 amino acids. The V gene end was trimmed by 4 bases and the J gene end by 6 bases; junction bases not matched to a gene: 16. CDR1 is SGDLS, CDR2 YYNGEE, per germline. The CDR3 coding sequence is TGTGCCAGCAGCCCCCGGAGCGGGGCGCTTTGGGGCAATGAGCAGTTCTTC. Translating it yields CASSPRSGALWGNEQFF.

This clone was counted a single time. The gene calls are TRBV30 and TRBJ1-1; D is unresolved. This CDR3 spans 12 amino acids. Germline V gives CDR1 GTSNPN, CDR2 SVGIG (reference sequence). Trimming stripped 6 bases from V and 0 bases from J, with 8 bases between. For the CDR3, the DNA is TGTGCCTGCGCAGTTATGAACACTGAAGCTTTCTTT. Encoded protein: CACAVMNTEAFF.

The chain combines TRBV6-1 with TRBJ1-1; D not certain. This CDR3 has 12 residues. CDR1 is MNHNS and CDR2 is SASEGT in the germline V gene. Trimming stripped 4 bases from V and 0 bases from J, with 3 bases between. The CDR3 DNA follows: TGTGCCAGCAGTGTTATGAACACTGAAGCTTTCTTT. Translation gives CASSVMNTEAFF.

The rearrangement joins TRBV6-5 to TRBJ2-7; 9 positions match TRBD2. This CDR3 has 15 residues. In germline, CDR1 is MNHEY, CDR2 SVGAGI. V shed 6 bases and J 0 bases; nucleotides not matched to a gene: 6. CDR3 amino acids: CASSPTSGLSYEQYF. The CDR3 nucleotides are TGTGCCAGCAGCCCTACTAGCGGGCTCTCCTACGAGCAGTACTTC.

DNA of the CDR3: TGTGCCAGCAGCCCACGACCAGGCGGGGGAGGTGAAGCTTTCTTT. Encoded protein: CASSPRPGGGGEAFF. The chain links TRBV7-3 to TRBJ1-1, with a possible D match to TRBD1 (5 bases). Germline lookup yields CDR1 SGHTA and CDR2 FQGTGA. V was clipped by 5 bases and J by 7 bases, with 20 bases between them. The CDR3 covers 15 residues.